This T cell receptor (beta chain) is from a study of post-analysis software for immune sequencing data. Study-level points and caveats: Relative to controls, patients had several TRBV segments at higher frequency, with TRBV5-6, TRBV5-1 and TRBV20-1 among these.

This clonotype occurred a few times. Its antigen is undetermined. Trimming removed 5 bases from V and 0 bases from J, with 16 bases in between. The CDR3 runs 17 residues. TCR beta cDNA libraries had unique molecular identifiers. TCRdb itself ran the PCR reads through MiXCR, one entry per CDR3 protein. Found here are approximately 730,000 distinct CDR3 sequences, 25% to 30% of them singletons; the top ten hold approximately 0.55%. This chain links TRBV12-3 or TRBV12-4 with TRBJ2-2; D remains ambiguous. Material: blood. The receptor's source is a girl between 5 and 17 years old with multiple sclerosis. CDR3 DNA sequence: TGTGCCAGCAGTCCCCATGTTGCGGATGCGAACACCGGGGAGCTGTTTTTT. As protein: CASSPHVADANTGELFF.